This T cell receptor beta chain originates from a study of blood T cell repertoires in COVID-19. As for the study in general: T cells, B-cell-depleted T cells, or PBMCs provided the cDNA or gDNA that served as material.

Per the original data handling: Scientists estimated how many nucleated cells there were by amplifying reference gene primers. Profiled with immunoSEQ multiplex PCR; TCRdb holds only in-frame clones, not every one. D and trimming were read from the DNA, whereas the V and J calls and clone size are those reported in that table. Here the sample spans roughly 150,000 clones, 75% to 90% being singletons. Participants came from 24 US areas, aged roughly 18 to 95 years. Among Cohort 3 donors, those recovered had two negative PCRs, clearance, or symptom resolution. Trimming took off 4 bases at V and 4 bases at J, with 15 bases between the two ends. The CDR3 has 15 amino acids. CDR1 is SGHNT and CDR2 is YYREEE in the germline V gene (reference sequence).

The TCR sequence derives from a woman aged 55-70 years who had recovered from COVID-19. The sequenced material came from PBMCs or T cells enriched from blood (not recorded which). The chain combines TRBV5-4 with TRBJ2-1, with D possibly being TRBD1 (6 bases). CDR3 sequence reads: CASSIRDTGYNEQFF. CDR3 bases: TGTGCCAGCAGCATCCGGGACACTGGTTACAATGAGCAGTTCTTC.